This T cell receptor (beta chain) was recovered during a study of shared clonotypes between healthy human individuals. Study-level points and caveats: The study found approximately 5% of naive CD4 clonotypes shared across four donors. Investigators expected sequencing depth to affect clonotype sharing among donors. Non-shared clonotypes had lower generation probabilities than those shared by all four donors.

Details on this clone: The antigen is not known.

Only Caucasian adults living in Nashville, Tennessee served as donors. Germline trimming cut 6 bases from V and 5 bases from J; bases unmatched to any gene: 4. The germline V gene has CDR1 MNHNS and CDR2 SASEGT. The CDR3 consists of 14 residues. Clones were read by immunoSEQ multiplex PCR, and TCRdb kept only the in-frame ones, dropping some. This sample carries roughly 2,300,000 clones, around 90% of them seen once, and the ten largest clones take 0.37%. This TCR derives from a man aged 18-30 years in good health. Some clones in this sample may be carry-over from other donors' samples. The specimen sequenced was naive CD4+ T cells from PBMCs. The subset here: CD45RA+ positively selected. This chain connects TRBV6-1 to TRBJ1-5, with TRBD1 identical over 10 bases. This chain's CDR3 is CASRETGGYQPQHF. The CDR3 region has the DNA TGTGCCAGCAGGGAGACAGGGGGCTATCAGCCCCAGCATTTT.